This entry lists 26 T cell receptor beta chains sequenced from one sample in a study of regulatory T cells in long-lasting Graves disease. The time point denotes: persistent/refractory GD, antithyroid drugs over 5 years with positive TRAb. PBMC RNA was the source of the TCR library. The TCR beta library used iRepertoire HTBI primers with Arm-PCR amplification of CDR3. TCRdb used MiXCR to reprocess the multiplex PCR reads, holding one entry per CDR3 protein. The table includes almost 350,000 distinct CDR3 sequences, around a fifth detected once. The sample here was peripheral blood mononuclear cells (PBMCs), taken when the disease was refractory, from a patient treated with antithyroid drugs. The receptors stem from a female donor with Graves disease.

The chain is built from TRBV15 and TRBJ2-2; D might be TRBD2 (5 bases). CDR1 and CDR2 (germline): LNHNV, YYDKDF (reference sequence). The length of the CDR3 is 14 residues. Trimming cost V 0 bases and J 7 bases, with 9 bases left between them. CDR3 protein: CATSRDPGDGELFF. In DNA form, the CDR3 reads TGTGCCACCAGCAGAGATCCCGGGGACGGGGAGCTGTTTTTT.

This clonotype was detected a few times. The CDR3 bases are TGTGCCAGCAGCTCACCCTTAGCGGGAGAGGGTACGCAGTATTTT. It yields the protein CASSSPLAGEGTQYF. V and J are TRBV28 and TRBJ2-3; 9 nucleotides match TRBD2. The CDR3 length is 15 residues. J was trimmed by 8 bases and V by 6 bases; bases with no gene match: 12. Germline V gene data show CDR1 as MDHEN and CDR2 as SYDVKM.

This clonotype was detected ten times or more. V is TRBV7-8 and J is TRBJ1-2; D uncertain. V lost 5 bases and J lost 5, with 12 bases in between. Germline-derived CDR1 and CDR2 are SGHVS and FQNEAQ. This CDR3 has 13 residues. The CDR3 region is CASSVSDVYGYTF. DNA for the CDR3: TGTGCCAGCAGCGTCAGCGATGTGTATGGCTACACCTTC.

This rearrangement joins TRBV27 to TRBJ2-2, with D maybe TRBD2 (6 bases). This CDR3 comprises 17 residues. V lost 5 bases and J 2 bases, leaving 18 bases between the germline ends. Germline-derived CDR1 and CDR2 are MNHEY and SMNVEV (reference sequence). CDR3 sequence (DNA): TGTGCCAGCAGTCTAGACCGGGACTTTCCTAACACCGGGGAGCTGTTTTTT. Translation: CASSLDRDFPNTGELFF.

This clonotype was observed once. The chain combines TRBV6-2 or TRBV6-3 with TRBJ1-1; the D gene is possibly TRBD1 (5 bases). Trimming removed 3 bases from V and 7 bases from J, with 15 bases in between. The CDR3 covers 14 residues. Per the germline V gene, CDR1 is MNHEY and CDR2 is SVGEGT. The CDR3 protein is CASSYDRLGVEAFF. DNA of the CDR3: TGTGCCAGCAGTTATGACCGGTTGGGGGTTGAAGCTTTCTTT.

The rearrangement joins TRBV7-2 to TRBJ2-5; TRBD2 aligns across 9 bases. The trim removed 11 bases at V and 5 bases at J, leaving 9 bases unmatched. The CDR3 covers 13 residues. Germline lookup yields CDR1 SGHTA and CDR2 FQGNSA. The CDR3 DNA follows: TGTGCCGCGCGGGGGGGGAGGATGGAGACCCAGTACTTC. Amino acids: CAARGGRMETQYF.

In its sample, this clonotype was seen many times. The chain employs TRBV11-2 and TRBJ2-5; D gene ambiguous. The CDR3 sequence is 14 residues long. CDR1 SGHAT and CDR2 FQNNGV come from the germline V gene. The V end lost 5 bases, the J end lost 7 bases, and 17 bases lay between the germline ends. The CDR3 region has the DNA TGTGCCAGCAGCCGTCCGGCTGACAAACGGACCCAGTACTTC. It is translated as CASSRPADKRTQYF.

This clonotype was recorded at least ten times. The chain couples TRBV3-1 to TRBJ1-2; D might be TRBD1 (6 bases). The CDR3 has 13 amino acids. Germline V gene sequence: CDR1 LGHDT, CDR2 YNNKEL (reference sequence). V was cut by 6 bases and J by 6 bases, with 14 bases left in between. The CDR3 is CASRNRVRDGYTF. CDR3 sequence (DNA): TGTGCCAGCAGGAACAGGGTGAGGGATGGCTACACCTTC.

At least ten counts were recorded for this clonotype. This chain uses TRBV20-1 with TRBJ1-1; the match to TRBD1 covers 7 bases. The CDR3 is made up of 15 amino acids. The germline gives CDR1 DFQATT, CDR2 SNEGSKA (reference sequence). After removal of 6 bases from V and 0 bases from J, the junction contained 10 bases not matched to a gene. The CDR3 nucleotides are TGCAGTGCCCAAAGGACAGGCCAGATGAACACTGAAGCTTTCTTT. This gives the protein CSAQRTGQMNTEAFF.

This clonotype was observed at least ten times. The rearrangement uses TRBV27 and TRBJ2-1, with 11 positions matching TRBD2. With V trimmed by 5 bases and J by 5 bases, 5 bases remained unmatched. This CDR3 is built from 15 residues. Germline CDR1 MNHEY, CDR2 SMNVEV (reference sequence). CDR3 bases: TGTGCCAGCAGTCGTGCTAGCGGGAGGAACAATGAGCAGTTCTTC. Translating gives CASSRASGRNNEQFF.

This clonotype has a count of ten or more. A read error may produce the germline difference seen at one junction end. The rearrangement uses TRBV6-1 and TRBJ2-7; TRBD1 is a possible D gene (6 bases). In germline, CDR1 is MNHNS, CDR2 SASEGT. The CDR3 covers 15 residues. The CDR3 loop is CASRRLADSTYEQYF. The CDR3 bases are TGTGCCAGCAGAAGGCTTGCGGACAGCACCTACGAGCAATACTTC.

This clonotype came up a few times. This chain links TRBV28 with TRBJ1-5, with D unresolved. Trimming removed 10 bases at V and 2 bases at J, with 15 bases between. Germline V gives CDR1 MDHEN, CDR2 SYDVKM. The CDR3 sequence is 14 residues long. CDR3 DNA sequence: TGTGCCACGCAGATCGGGTGGCGCAATCAGCCCCAGCATTTT. Its protein product is CATQIGWRNQPQHF.

This clonotype was seen ten or more times. The chain is built from TRBV19 and TRBJ1-2; no firm D call. Germline V gene data show CDR1 as LNHDA and CDR2 as SQIVND (reference sequence). Trimming took 3 bases from V and 5 from J, leaving 10 bases between them. This CDR3 spans 13 amino acids. The CDR3 protein is CASSIGQVYGYTF. The CDR3 coding sequence is TGTGCCAGTAGTATCGGCCAAGTATATGGCTACACCTTC.

Ten or more counts support this clonotype. The rearrangement joins TRBV11-1 to TRBJ2-5, with 8 bases fitting TRBD1. CDR1 and CDR2 from the germline V gene are SGHAT and FQDESV (reference sequence). The CDR3 runs 15 residues. After removal of 5 bases from V and 5 bases from J, the junction contained 10 bases not matched to a gene. CDR3: CASSPFGQGGETQYF. CDR3 nucleotides: TGTGCCAGCAGCCCATTTGGACAGGGCGGGGAGACCCAGTACTTC.

This clonotype has ten or more counts. V usage is TRBV12-5 and J usage is TRBJ1-2; possible D gene TRBD1, 5 bases. Trimming cost V 5 bases and J 7 bases, with 20 bases left between them. The length of the CDR3 is 15 residues. Germline CDR1 is LGHNT and CDR2 is FRNRAP. The CDR3 region has the DNA TGTGCTAGTGGTCCCTTGGGGACTAGAGGGTTTGGCTACACCTTC. Protein: CASGPLGTRGFGYTF.

This clonotype was seen at least ten times. This chain uses TRBV2 with TRBJ2-7, with 7 bases matching TRBD2. The germline CDR1 and CDR2 sequences are SNHLY and FYNNEI. The CDR3 length is 14 residues. V lost 7 bases, J lost 6 bases, and 12 bases stayed unmatched. The CDR3 bases are TGTGCCAGCACCCACCGCGGGAGAGTTCTCGAGCAGTACTTC. Protein: CASTHRGRVLEQYF.

This clonotype was counted ten times or more. The chain has TRBV2 and TRBJ2-7, with TRBD2 matching 7 bases. Germline V gives CDR1 SNHLY, CDR2 FYNNEI. The CDR3 contains 13 residues. Unmatched junction bases numbered 8, after V lost 7 bases and J lost 5 bases. CDR3 amino acids: CASNGGSIHEQYF. The CDR3 region has the DNA TGTGCCAGCAACGGCGGGAGTATCCACGAGCAGTACTTC.

This clonotype was observed many times. V is TRBV3-1 and J is TRBJ2-7, with D possibly TRBD1 on 6 matching bases. V was shortened by 4 bases and J by 1 base, with 14 bases between the two germline ends. Germline CDR1 and CDR2: LGHDT and YNNKEL (reference sequence). The CDR3 covers 15 residues. This CDR3 is CASSPQGTPSYEQYF. For the CDR3, the DNA is TGTGCCAGCAGCCCCCAGGGGACGCCGTCCTACGAGCAGTACTTC.

The sample holds many counts of this clonotype. The chain employs TRBV6-2 or TRBV6-3 and TRBJ2-6; 8 nucleotides agree with TRBD1. V lost 5 bases, J lost 3 bases, and 15 bases stayed unmatched. The CDR3 runs to 19 residues. The germline V gene encodes CDR1 MNHEY and CDR2 SVGEGT. The CDR3 here is CASSVPTGGSLYGANVLTF. DNA for the CDR3: TGTGCCAGCAGTGTCCCAACAGGGGGATCTCTGTATGGGGCCAACGTCCTGACTTTC.

The chain joins TRBV6-9 to TRBJ2-7; TRBD2 matches 12 bases. The CDR3 loop spans 24 amino acids. The germline CDR1 and CDR2 sequences are MNHGY and SVAAGI. The V gene end was trimmed by 3 bases and the J gene end by 2 bases; junction bases not matched to a gene: 29. CDR3: CASSYPLFPASGGALISRTYEQYF. In nucleotides, the CDR3 is TGTGCCAGCAGTTACCCACTCTTCCCGGCTAGCGGGGGGGCACTAATAAGTAGAACCTACGAGCAGTACTTC.

This clonotype was found a few times. This rearrangement joins TRBV6-4 to TRBJ1-2; perhaps TRBD1 as D (6 bases). This CDR3 is 15 amino acids long. With 3 bases removed from V and 5 bases from J, the gap between germline ends came to 16 bases. Germline loops: CDR1 MRHNA, CDR2 SNTAGT. CDR3 in amino acids: CASSDFWGQKYGYTF. CDR3 bases: TGTGCCAGCAGTGATTTTTGGGGGCAGAAGTATGGCTACACCTTC.

This chain joins TRBV6-1 and TRBJ1-5; D gene ambiguous. The germline CDR1 and CDR2 sequences are MNHNS and SASEGT. The CDR3 totals 15 residues. V was shortened by 6 bases and J by 1 base, with 13 bases between the two germline ends. The CDR3 DNA follows: TGTGCCAGCAGCGAGAGTGCTTCGAGCAATCAGCCCCAGCATTTT. It encodes CASSESASSNQPQHF.

CDR3 sequence: CASSQEAGSYEQYF. CDR3 coding DNA: TGTGCCAGCAGCCAAGAGGCGGGGTCCTACGAGCAGTACTTC. The V gene is TRBV4-2, the J gene TRBJ2-7; TRBD2 might be the D (6 bases). The CDR3 runs to 14 residues. Germline V lookup: CDR1 LGHNA, CDR2 YNFKEQ. Trimming removed 0 bases at V and 1 base at J, with 7 bases between.

This clonotype was seen repeatedly, ten times or more. V gene TRBV12-5 combines with J gene TRBJ1-1, with D hard to call. The CDR3 has 18 residues. In germline, CDR1 is LGHNT, CDR2 FRNRAP. V was cut by 5 bases and J by 1 base, with 23 bases left in between. CDR3 sequence (DNA): TGTGCTAGTGGTCCCACCTTGCCAGGTGCTCGGTGGAACACTGAAGCTTTCTTT. Its protein is CASGPTLPGARWNTEAFF.

This chain connects TRBV3-1 to TRBJ2-5, with 8 bases lining up with TRBD2. The V gene's germline CDR1 is LGHDT and CDR2 YNNKEL (reference sequence). Trimming cost V 5 bases and J 5 bases; bases outside gene matches: 10. The CDR3 has 15 amino acids. CDR3 region: CASSGAGTRDETQYF. In DNA, the CDR3 is TGTGCCAGCAGCGGGGCCGGGACTAGGGATGAGACCCAGTACTTC.

This clonotype occurred many times. The J gene is TRBJ2-2, the V gene TRBV7-9; possibly TRBD2 for D (6 bases). Trimming pared 1 base from V and 4 bases from J, leaving 19 bases between. The CDR3 is 18 residues long. Germline V gene data show CDR1 as SEHNR and CDR2 as FQNEAQ (reference sequence). In nucleotides, the CDR3 is TGTGCCAGCAGCTTAGAAAGCTTGCGGGGTCGAGGCACCGGGGAGCTGTTTTTT. It encodes CASSLESLRGRGTGELFF.